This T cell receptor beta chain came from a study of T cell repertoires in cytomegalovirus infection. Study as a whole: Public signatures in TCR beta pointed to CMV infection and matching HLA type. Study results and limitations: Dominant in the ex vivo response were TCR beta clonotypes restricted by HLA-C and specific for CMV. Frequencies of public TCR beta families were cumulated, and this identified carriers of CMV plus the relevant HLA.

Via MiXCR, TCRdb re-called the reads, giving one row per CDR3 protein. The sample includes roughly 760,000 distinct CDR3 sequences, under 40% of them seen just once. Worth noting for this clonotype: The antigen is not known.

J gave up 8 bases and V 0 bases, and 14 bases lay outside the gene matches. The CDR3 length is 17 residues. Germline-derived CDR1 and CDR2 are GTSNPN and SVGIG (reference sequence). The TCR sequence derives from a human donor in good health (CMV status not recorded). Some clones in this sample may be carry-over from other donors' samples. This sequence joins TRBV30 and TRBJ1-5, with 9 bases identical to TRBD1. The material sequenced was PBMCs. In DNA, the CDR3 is TGTGCCTGGAGTGTACACCACCAGACAGGGGGAATCAAGCCCCAGCATTTT. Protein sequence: CAWSVHHQTGGIKPQHF. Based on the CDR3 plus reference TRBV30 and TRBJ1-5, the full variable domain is SQTIHQWPATLVQPVGSPLSLECTVEGTSNPNLYWYRQAAGRGLQLLFYSVGIGQISSEVPQNLSASRPQDRQFILSSKKLLLSDSGFYLCAWSVHHQTGGIKPQHFGDGTRLSIL.